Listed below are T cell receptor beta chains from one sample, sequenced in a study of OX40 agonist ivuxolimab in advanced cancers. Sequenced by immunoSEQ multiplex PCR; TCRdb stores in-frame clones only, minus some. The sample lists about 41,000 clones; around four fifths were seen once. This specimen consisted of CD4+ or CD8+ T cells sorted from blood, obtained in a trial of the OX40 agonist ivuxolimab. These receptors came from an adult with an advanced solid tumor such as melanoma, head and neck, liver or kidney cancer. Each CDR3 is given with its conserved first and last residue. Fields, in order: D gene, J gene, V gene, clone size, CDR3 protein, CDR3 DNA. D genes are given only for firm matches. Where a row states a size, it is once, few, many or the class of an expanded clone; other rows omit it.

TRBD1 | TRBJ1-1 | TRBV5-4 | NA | CASSYRGMLSPEAFF | TGTGCCAGCAGCTACAGGGGGATGCTTTCTCCTGAAGCTTTCTTT
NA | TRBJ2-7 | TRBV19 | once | CASSNRVGGSSYEQYF | TGTGCCAGTAGTAACCGGGTGGGCGGAAGCTCCTACGAGCAGTACTTC
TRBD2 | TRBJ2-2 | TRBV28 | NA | CASSFNLAETGELFF | TGTGCCAGCAGTTTTAACCTAGCGGAAACCGGGGAGCTGTTTTTT
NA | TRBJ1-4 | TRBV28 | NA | CASTEMVATNEKLFF | TGTGCCAGCACTGAAATGGTCGCAACTAATGAAAAACTGTTTTTT
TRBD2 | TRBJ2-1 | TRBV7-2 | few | CASSFPIGGSNNEQFF | TGTGCCAGCAGCTTCCCTATCGGCGGGAGCAATAATGAGCAGTTCTTC
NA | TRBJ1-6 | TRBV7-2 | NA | CASSLETANSPLHF | TGTGCCAGCAGCTTAGAGACAGCTAATTCACCCCTCCACTTT
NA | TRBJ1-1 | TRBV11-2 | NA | CASSPGWGMNTEAFF | TGTGCCAGCAGCCCCGGATGGGGGATGAACACTGAAGCTTTCTTT
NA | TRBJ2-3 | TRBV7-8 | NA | CASSLVRTPDTQYF | TGTGCCAGCAGCTTAGTCCGGACTCCAGATACGCAGTATTTT
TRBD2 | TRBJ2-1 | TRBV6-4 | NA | CASSGSGAGYNEQFF | TGTGCCAGCAGTGGGTCGGGAGCGGGATACAATGAGCAGTTCTTC
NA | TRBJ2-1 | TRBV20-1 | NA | CSALDRSEQFF | TGCAGTGCTCTCGACAGGAGTGAGCAGTTCTTC
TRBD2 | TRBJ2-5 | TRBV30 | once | CAWSIAGLHETQYF | TGTGCCTGGAGCATAGCGGGACTGCACGAGACCCAGTACTTC
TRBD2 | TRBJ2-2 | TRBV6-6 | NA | CASRPGLAGRTGELFF | TGTGCCAGCAGGCCCGGACTAGCGGGAAGGACCGGGGAGCTGTTTTTT
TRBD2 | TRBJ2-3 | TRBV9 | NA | CASSAGGGDTDTQYF | TGTGCCAGCAGCGCGGGAGGCGGGGACACAGATACGCAGTATTTT
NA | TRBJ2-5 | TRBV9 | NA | CASSVGPRDETQYF | TGTGCCAGCAGCGTAGGGCCCCGGGACGAGACCCAGTACTTC
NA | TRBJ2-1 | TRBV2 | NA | CASSRGGRISNEQFF | TGTGCCAGCAGCAGGGGCGGCAGGATAAGCAATGAGCAGTTCTTC
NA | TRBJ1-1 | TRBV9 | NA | CASSVDQNTEAFF | TGTGCCAGCAGCGTAGACCAGAACACTGAAGCTTTCTTT
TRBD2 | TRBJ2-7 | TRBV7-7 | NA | CASSYPGLAGGARGIEQYF | TGTGCTAGCAGCTACCCGGGACTAGCGGGTGGGGCCCGAGGTATAGAGCAGTACTTC
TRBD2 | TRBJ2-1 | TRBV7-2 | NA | CASSAAGDLYEQFF | TGTGCCAGCAGCGCAGCGGGAGACTTGTATGAGCAGTTCTTC
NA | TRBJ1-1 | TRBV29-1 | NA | CSVERGGGTEAFF | TGCAGCGTTGAGAGGGGCGGGGGCACTGAAGCTTTCTTT
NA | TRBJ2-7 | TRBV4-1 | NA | CASSHPGGLSSYEQYF | TGCGCCAGCAGCCACCCTGGCGGCTTAAGCTCCTACGAGCAGTACTTC
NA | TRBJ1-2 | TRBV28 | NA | CASSLTETYGYTF | TGTGCCAGCAGTTTGACCGAAACCTACGGCTACACCTTC
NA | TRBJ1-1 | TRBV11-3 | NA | CASSLDLVGVTEAFF | TGTGCCAGCAGCTTAGATCTGGTGGGGGTCACTGAAGCTTTCTTT
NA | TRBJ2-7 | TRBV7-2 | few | CASSSGRGEQYF | TGTGCCAGCAGCTCGGGACGCGGCGAGCAGTACTTC
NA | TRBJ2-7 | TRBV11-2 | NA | CASSLMANEQYF | TGTGCCAGCAGCTTAATGGCTAACGAGCAGTACTTC
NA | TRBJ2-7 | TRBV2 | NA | CASSKGQTSSYEQYF | TGTGCCAGCAGTAAGGGGCAGACCAGCTCCTACGAGCAGTACTTC
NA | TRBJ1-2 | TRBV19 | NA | CASSMPTNYGYTF | TGTGCCAGTAGTATGCCGACTAACTATGGCTACACCTTC
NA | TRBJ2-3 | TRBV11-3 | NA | CASSLYRDTQYF | TGTGCCAGCAGCTTGTACAGAGATACGCAGTATTTT
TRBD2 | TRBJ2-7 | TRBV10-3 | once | CAISDTGLASNEQYF | TGTGCCATCAGTGATACCGGACTAGCGTCGAACGAGCAGTACTTC
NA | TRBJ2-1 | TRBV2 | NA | CASRYGTPQPEFF | TGTGCCAGCAGATACGGGACACCCCAACCTGAGTTCTTC
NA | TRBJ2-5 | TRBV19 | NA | CASRGRGAQETQYF | TGTGCCAGTAGGGGTCGAGGGGCTCAAGAGACCCAGTACTTC
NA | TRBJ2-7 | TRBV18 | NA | CASSPHRPGLTYEQYF | TGTGCCAGCTCACCTCACCGGCCCGGACTAACCTACGAGCAGTACTTC
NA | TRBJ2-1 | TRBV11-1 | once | CASSSDSTNEQFF | TGTGCCAGCAGTTCGGACAGTACCAATGAGCAGTTCTTC
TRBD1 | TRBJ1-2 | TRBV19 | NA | CASLDRQLAGYTF | TGTGCCAGTTTGGACAGGCAGTTGGCTGGCTACACCTTC
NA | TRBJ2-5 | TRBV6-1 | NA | CASRTTGSETQYF | TGTGCCAGCAGGACTACAGGATCGGAGACCCAGTACTTC
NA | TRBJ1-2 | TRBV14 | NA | CASSHFLSGTEFNYGYTF | TGTGCCAGCAGCCATTTCTTGTCTGGGACTGAATTTAACTATGGCTACACCTTC
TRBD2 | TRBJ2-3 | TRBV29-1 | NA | CSVGDSGLTDTQYF | TGCAGCGTTGGGGATAGCGGGCTCACAGATACGCAGTATTTT
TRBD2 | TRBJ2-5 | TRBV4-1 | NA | CASSLREREQETQYF | TGCGCCAGCAGCCTCAGAGAGCGGGAGCAAGAGACCCAGTACTTC
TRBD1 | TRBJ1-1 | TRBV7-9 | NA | CASSLAGTGSAEAFF | TGTGCCAGCAGCTTAGCCGGGACAGGCTCGGCTGAAGCTTTCTTT
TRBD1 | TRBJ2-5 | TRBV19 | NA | CASSIGRRQGGKTQYF | TGTGCCAGTAGTATAGGACGACGACAGGGTGGAAAGACCCAGTACTTC
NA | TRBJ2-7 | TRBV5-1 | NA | CASSPSGEKYEQYF | TGCGCCAGCAGCCCTTCGGGAGAGAAGTACGAGCAGTACTTC
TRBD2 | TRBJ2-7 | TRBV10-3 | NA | CAIGLAGAYEQYF | TGTGCCATCGGACTAGCGGGAGCATACGAGCAGTACTTC
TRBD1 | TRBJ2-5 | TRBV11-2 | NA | CASSLLGQVGGQETQYF | TGTGCCAGCAGCTTGCTGGGACAGGTCGGCGGGCAAGAGACCCAGTACTTC
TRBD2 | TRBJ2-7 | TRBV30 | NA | CAWTTGAGVYEQYF | TGTGCCTGGACTACTGGGGCGGGAGTTTACGAGCAGTACTTC
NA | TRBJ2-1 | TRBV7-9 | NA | CASSLVAGKPYNEQFF | TGTGCCAGCAGCTTAGTGGCGGGGAAGCCCTACAATGAGCAGTTCTTC
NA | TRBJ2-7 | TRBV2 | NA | CASRETYEQYF | TGTGCCAGCAGGGAAACCTACGAGCAGTACTTC
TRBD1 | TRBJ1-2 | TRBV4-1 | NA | CASSQTGENGYTF | TGCGCCAGCAGCCAGACAGGGGAAAATGGCTACACCTTC
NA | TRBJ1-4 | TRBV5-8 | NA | CASSLGEKLFF | TGTGCCAGCAGCTTGGGTGAAAAACTGTTTTTT
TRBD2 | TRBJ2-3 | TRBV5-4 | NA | CASSSGRAGVNTQYF | TGTGCCAGCAGCTCCGGTAGGGCGGGAGTGAATACGCAGTATTTT
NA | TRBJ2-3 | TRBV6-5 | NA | CASSYSVTRDTQYF | TGTGCCAGCAGTTACTCGGTCACGAGAGATACGCAGTATTTT